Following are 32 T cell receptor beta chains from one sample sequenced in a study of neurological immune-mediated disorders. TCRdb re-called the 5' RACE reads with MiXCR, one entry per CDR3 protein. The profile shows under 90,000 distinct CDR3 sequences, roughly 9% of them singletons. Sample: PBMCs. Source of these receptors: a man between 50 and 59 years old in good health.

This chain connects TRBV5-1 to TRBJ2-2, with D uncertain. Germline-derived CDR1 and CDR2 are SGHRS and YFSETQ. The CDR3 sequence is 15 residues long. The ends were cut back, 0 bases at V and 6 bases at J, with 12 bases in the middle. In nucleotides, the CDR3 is TGCGCCAGCAGCTTGGACTATAATCCGGCCGGGGAGCTGTTTTTT. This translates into CASSLDYNPAGELFF.

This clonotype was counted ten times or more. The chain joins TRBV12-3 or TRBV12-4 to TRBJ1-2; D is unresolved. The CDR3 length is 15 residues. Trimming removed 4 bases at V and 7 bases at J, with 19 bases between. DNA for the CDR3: TGTGCCAGCAGTTCCTCCTATGGCTCATTCGGTGGCTACACCTTC. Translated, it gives CASSSSYGSFGGYTF.

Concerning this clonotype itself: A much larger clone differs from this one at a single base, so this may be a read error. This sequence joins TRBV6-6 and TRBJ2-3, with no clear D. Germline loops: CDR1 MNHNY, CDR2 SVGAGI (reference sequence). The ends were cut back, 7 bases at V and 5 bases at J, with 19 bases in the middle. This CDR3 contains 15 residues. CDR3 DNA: TGTGCCAGCATAAGGAGCACGACTCTCGGAGATACGCAGTATTTT. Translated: CASIRSTTLGDTQYF.

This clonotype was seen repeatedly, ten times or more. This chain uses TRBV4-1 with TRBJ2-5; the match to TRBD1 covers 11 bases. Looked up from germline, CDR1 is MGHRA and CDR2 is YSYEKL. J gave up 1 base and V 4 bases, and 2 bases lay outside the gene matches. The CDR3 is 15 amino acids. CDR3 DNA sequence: TGCGCCAGCAGCCGGGGGACAGGGGGCCAAGAGACCCAGTACTTC. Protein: CASSRGTGGQETQYF.

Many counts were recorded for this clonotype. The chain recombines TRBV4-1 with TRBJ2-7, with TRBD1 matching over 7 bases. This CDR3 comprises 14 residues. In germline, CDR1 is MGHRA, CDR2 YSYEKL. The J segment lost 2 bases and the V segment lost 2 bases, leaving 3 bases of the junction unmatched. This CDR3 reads CASSQNRGPYEQYF. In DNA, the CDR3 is TGCGCCAGCAGCCAAAACAGGGGACCCTACGAGCAGTACTTC.

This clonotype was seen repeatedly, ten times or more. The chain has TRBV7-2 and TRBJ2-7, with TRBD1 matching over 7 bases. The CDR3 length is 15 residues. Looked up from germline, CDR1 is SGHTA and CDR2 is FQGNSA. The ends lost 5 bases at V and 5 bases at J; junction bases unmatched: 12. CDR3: CASSHRQGRINEQYF. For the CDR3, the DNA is TGTGCCAGCAGCCACCGACAGGGCCGGATCAACGAGCAGTACTTC.

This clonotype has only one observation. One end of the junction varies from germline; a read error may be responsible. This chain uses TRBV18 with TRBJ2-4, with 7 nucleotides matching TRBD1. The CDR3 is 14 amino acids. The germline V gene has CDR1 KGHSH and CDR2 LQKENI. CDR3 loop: CTSSLDRVGNIQYF. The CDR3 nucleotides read TGTACCAGCTCACTAGACAGGGTCGGAAACATTCAGTACTTC.

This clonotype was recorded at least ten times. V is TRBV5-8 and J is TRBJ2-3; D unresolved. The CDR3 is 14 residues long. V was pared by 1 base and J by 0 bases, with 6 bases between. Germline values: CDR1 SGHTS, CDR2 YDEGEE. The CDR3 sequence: CASSLLRSTDTQYF. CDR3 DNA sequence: TGTGCCAGCAGCTTGCTCAGGAGCACAGATACGCAGTATTTT. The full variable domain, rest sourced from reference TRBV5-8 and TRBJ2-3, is EAGVTQSPTHLIKTRGQQATLRCSPISGHTSVYWYQQALGLGLQFLLWYDEGEERNRGNFPPRFSGRQFPNYSSELNVNALELEDSALYLCASSLLRSTDTQYFGPGTRLTVL.

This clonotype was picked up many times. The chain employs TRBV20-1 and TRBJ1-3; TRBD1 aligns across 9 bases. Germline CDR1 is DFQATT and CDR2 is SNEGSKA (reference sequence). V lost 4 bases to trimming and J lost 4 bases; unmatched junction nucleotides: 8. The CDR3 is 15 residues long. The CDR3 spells CSAIKGTGLGNTIYF. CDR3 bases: TGCAGTGCTATTAAAGGGACAGGGTTAGGAAACACCATATATTTT.

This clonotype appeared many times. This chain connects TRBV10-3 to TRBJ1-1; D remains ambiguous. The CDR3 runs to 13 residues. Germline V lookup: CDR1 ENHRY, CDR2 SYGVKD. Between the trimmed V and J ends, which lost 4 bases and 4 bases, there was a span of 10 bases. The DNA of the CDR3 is TGTGCCATCAGTGCAGGCAGAGGCACTGAAGCTTTCTTT. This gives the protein CAISAGRGTEAFF.

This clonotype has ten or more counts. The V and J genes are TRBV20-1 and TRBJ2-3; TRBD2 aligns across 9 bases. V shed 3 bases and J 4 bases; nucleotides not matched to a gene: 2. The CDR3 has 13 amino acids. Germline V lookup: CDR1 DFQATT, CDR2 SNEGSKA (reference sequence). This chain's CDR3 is CSASASGADTQYF. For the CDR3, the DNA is TGCAGTGCTAGTGCTAGCGGGGCAGATACGCAGTATTTT.

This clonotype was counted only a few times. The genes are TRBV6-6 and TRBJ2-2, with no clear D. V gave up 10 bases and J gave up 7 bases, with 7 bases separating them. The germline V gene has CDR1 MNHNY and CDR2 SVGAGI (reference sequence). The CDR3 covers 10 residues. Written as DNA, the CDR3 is TGTGCCACCTGGAACGGGGAGCTGTTTTTT. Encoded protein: CATWNGELFF.

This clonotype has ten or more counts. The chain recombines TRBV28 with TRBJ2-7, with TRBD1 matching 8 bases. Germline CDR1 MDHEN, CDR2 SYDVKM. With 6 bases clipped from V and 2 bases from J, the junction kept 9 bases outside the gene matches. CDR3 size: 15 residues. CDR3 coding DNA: TGTGCCAGCAGGGCCGGGACAGGTAATCCCTACGAGCAGTACTTC. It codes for CASRAGTGNPYEQYF.

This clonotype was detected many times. The CDR3 loop reads CASSQDFTGQGFGYTF. Written as DNA, the CDR3 is TGTGCCAGCAGCCAAGATTTTACGGGACAGGGCTTCGGCTACACCTTC. The chain is built from TRBV3-1 and TRBJ1-2, with 9 positions matching TRBD1. The CDR3 has 16 amino acids. Germline loops: CDR1 LGHDT, CDR2 YNNKEL (reference sequence). The trim removed 0 bases at V and 8 bases at J, leaving 10 bases unmatched.

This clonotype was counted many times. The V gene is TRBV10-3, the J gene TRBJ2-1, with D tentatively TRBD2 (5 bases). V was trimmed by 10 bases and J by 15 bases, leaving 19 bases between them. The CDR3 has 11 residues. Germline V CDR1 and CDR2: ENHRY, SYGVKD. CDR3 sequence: CATMDSGPMFF. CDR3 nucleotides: TGTGCCACCATGGACTCCGGGCCTATGTTCTTC.

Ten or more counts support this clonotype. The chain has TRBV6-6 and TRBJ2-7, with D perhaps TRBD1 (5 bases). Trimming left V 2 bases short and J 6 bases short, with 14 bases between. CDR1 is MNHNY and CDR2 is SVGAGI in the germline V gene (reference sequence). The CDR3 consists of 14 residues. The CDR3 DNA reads TGTGCCAGCAGTTACGATTCTCTCAGGGCCGAGCAGTACTTC. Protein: CASSYDSLRAEQYF.

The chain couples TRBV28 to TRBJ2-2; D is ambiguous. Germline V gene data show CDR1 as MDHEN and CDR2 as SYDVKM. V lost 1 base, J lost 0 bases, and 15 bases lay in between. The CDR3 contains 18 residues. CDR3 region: CASSLLLVRRTNTGELFF. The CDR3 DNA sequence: TGTGCCAGCAGTTTATTATTGGTTCGGCGGACGAACACCGGGGAGCTGTTTTTT.

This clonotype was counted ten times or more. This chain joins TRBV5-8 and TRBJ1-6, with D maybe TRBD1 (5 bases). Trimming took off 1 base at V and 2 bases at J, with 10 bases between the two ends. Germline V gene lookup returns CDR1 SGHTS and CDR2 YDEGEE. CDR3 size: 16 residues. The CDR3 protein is CASSLSGGAYNSPLHF. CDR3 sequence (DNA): TGTGCCAGCAGCTTGTCCGGAGGGGCCTATAATTCACCCCTCCACTTT.

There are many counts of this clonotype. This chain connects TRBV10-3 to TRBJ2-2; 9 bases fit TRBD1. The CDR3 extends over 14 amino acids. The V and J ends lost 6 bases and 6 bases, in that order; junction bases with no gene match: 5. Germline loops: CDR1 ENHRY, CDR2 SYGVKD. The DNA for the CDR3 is TGTGCCATCAGGCCGGGACAGGGCGCCGGGGAGCTGTTTTTT. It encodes CAIRPGQGAGELFF.

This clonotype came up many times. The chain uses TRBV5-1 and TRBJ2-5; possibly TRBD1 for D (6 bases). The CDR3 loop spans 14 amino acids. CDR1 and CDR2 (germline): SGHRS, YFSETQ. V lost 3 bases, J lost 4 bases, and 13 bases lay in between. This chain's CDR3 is CASSSIQGTETQYF. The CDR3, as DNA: TGCGCCAGCAGCTCGATACAGGGTACAGAGACCCAGTACTTC.

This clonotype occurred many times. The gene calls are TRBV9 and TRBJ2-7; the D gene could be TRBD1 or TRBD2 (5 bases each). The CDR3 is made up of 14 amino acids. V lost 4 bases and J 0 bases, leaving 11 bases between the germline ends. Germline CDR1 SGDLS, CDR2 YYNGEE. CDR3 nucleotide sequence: TGTGCCAGCAGCACCTGGGGGAGCTCCTACGAGCAGTACTTC. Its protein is CASSTWGSSYEQYF. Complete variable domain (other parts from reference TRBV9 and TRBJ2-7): DSGVTQTPKHLITATGQRVTLRCSPRSGDLSVYWYQQSLDQGLQFLIQYYNGEERAKGNILERFSAQQFPDLHSELNLSSLELGDSALYFCASSTWGSSYEQYFGPGTRLTVT.

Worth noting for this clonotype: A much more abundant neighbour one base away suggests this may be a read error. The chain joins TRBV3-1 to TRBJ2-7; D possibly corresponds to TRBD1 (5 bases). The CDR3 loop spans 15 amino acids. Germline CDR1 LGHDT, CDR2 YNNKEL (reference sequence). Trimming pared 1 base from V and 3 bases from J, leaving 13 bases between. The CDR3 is CASSQATGHVYEQYF. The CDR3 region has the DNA TGTGCCAGCAGCCAAGCCACAGGCCATGTCTACGAGCAGTACTTC.

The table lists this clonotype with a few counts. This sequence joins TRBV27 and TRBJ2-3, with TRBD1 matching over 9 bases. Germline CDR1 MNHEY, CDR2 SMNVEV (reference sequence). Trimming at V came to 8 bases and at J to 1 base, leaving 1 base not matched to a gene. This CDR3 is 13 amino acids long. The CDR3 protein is CASRTGGTDTQYF. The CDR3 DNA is TGTGCCAGCCGGACAGGGGGCACAGATACGCAGTATTTT.

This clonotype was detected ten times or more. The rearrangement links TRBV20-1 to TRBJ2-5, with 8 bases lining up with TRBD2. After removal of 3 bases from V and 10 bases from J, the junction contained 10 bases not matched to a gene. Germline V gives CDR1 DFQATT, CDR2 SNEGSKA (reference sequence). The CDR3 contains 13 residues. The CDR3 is CSASPSGPVDQYF. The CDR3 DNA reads TGCAGTGCTAGCCCTAGCGGGCCTGTAGACCAGTACTTC.

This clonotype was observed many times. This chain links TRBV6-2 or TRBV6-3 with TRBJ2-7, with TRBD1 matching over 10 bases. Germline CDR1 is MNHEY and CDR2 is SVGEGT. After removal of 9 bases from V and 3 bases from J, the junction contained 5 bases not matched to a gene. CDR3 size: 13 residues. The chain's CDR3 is CASTGQGDYEQYF. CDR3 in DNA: TGTGCCAGTACCGGACAGGGGGACTACGAGCAGTACTTC.

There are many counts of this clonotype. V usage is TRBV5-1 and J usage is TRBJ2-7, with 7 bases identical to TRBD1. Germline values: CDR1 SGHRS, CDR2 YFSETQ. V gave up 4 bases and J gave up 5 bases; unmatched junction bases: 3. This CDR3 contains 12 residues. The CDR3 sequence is CASSVTGNEQYF. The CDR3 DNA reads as TGCGCCAGCAGCGTGACAGGGAACGAGCAGTACTTC.

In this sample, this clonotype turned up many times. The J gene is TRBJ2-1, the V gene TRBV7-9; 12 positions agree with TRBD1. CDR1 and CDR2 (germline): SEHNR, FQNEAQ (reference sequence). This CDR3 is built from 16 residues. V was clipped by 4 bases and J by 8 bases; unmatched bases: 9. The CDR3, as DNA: TGTGCCAGCAGCTCTACCCCGGGACAGGGGGCGTATGAGCAGTTCTTC. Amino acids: CASSSTPGQGAYEQFF.

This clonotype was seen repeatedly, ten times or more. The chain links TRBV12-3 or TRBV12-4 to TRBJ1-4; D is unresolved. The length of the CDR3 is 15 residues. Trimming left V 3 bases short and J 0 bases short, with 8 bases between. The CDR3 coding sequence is TGTGCCAGCAGTTTTGATCAGACAACTAATGAAAAACTGTTTTTT. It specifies CASSFDQTTNEKLFF.

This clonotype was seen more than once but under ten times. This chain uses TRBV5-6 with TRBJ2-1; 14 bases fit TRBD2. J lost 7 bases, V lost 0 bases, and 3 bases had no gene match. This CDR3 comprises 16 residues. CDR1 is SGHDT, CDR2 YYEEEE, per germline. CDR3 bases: TGTGCCAGCAGCTTGGATGGACTAGCGGGAGGAAATGAGCAGTTCTTC. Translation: CASSLDGLAGGNEQFF.

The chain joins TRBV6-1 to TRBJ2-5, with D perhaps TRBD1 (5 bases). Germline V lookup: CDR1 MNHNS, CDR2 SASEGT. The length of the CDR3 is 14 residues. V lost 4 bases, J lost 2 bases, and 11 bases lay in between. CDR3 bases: TGTGCCAGCAGTGGAGCAGGGCCTCAAGAGACCCAGTACTTC. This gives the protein CASSGAGPQETQYF.

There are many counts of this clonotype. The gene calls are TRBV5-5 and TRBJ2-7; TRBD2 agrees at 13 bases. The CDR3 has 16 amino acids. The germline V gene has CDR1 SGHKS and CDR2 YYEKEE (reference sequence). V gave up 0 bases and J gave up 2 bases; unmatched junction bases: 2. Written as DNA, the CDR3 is TGTGCCAGCAGCTTGGAGGGACTAGCGGGAACCTACGAGCAGTACTTC. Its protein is CASSLEGLAGTYEQYF.

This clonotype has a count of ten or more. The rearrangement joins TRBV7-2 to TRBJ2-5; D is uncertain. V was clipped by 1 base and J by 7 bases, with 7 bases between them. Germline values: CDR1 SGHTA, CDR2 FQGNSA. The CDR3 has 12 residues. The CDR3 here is CASSLDVGTQYF. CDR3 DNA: TGTGCCAGCAGCTTAGATGTCGGGACCCAGTACTTC.